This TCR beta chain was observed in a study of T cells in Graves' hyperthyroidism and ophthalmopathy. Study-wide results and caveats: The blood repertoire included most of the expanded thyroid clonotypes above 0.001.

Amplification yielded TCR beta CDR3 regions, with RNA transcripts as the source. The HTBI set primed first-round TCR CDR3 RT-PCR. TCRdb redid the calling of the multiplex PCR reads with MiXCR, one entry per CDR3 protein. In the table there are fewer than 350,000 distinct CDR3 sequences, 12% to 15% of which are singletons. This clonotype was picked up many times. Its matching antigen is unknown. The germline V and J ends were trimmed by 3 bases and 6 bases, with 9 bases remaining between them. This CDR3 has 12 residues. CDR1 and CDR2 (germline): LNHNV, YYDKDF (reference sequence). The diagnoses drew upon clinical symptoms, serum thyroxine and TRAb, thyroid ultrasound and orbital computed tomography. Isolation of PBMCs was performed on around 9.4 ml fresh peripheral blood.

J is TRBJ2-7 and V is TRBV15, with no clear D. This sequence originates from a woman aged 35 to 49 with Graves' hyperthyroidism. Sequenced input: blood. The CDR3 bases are TGTGCCACCAGCAGCACTTATGGCGAGCAGTACTTC. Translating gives CATSSTYGEQYF.